This is a list of T cell receptor beta chains from one sample in a study of blood T cells in healthy people across ages. MiXCR, run by TCRdb on the 5' RACE reads, gives a single entry per CDR3 protein. The repertoire holds roughly 800,000 distinct CDR3 sequences, with roughly 26% as singletons. The sample was also linked to a second study, of T cells of mothers and their children.

Sample: blood. Receptors originate from a boy between 10 and 17 years old in good health. The CDR3 runs from the conserved cysteine through the conserved F or W. The D gene is left open where the match is weak. The listing skips clone size in some rows; elsewhere it reads once, few, many or a size class.

TRBV27	few	TRBJ1-1	TRBD1	CASSQMGTGITEAFF	TGTGCCAGCAGCCAAATGGGGACAGGGATCACTGAAGCTTTCTTT
TRBV5-1	.	TRBJ2-5	.	CASSLRAQETQYF	TGTGCCAGCAGCTTAAGGGCGCAAGAGACCCAGTACTTC
TRBV6-5	.	TRBJ1-6	.	CASSYSRGAVSPLHF	TGTGCCAGCAGTTACTCTCGGGGGGCGGTTTCACCCCTCCACTTT
TRBV12-3/TRBV12-4	.	TRBJ2-1	TRBD1	CASTRTGGSNEQFF	TGTGCCAGCACGAGGACAGGGGGGTCCAATGAGCAGTTCTTC
TRBV5-1	.	TRBJ1-3	.	CASNLGAWGSGNTIYF	TGCGCCAGTAACCTGGGGGCCTGGGGTTCTGGAAACACCATATATTTT
TRBV7-9	.	TRBJ2-1	TRBD2	CASSFTSGGAYNEQFF	TGTGCCAGCAGTTTCACTAGCGGGGGGGCTTACAATGAGCAGTTCTTC
TRBV20-1	few	TRBJ1-2	.	CSAAGLNYGYTF	TGCAGTGCCGCGGGCCTTAACTATGGCTACACCTTC
TRBV20-1	many	TRBJ2-7	.	CSARERTYEQYF	TGCAGTGCTAGGGAAAGAACCTACGAGCAGTACTTC
TRBV12-3/TRBV12-4	few	TRBJ2-6	.	CASRRLVSGANVLTF	TGTGCCAGCAGACGTTTAGTCTCTGGGGCCAACGTCCTGACTTTC
TRBV27	few	TRBJ1-5	TRBD1	CASSRGQGGFNQPQHF	TGTGCCAGCAGCAGAGGACAGGGGGGTTTCAATCAGCCCCAGCATTTT
TRBV29-1	.	TRBJ2-4	.	CSAYVLDTPKNIQYF	TGCAGCGCCTACGTACTAGATACACCCAAAAACATTCAGTACTTC
TRBV7-6	few	TRBJ1-5	.	CASSLSSGVNQPQHF	TGTGCCAGCAGCTTATCCTCTGGGGTGAATCAGCCCCAGCATTTT
TRBV28	.	TRBJ2-6	.	CASSLPSSGANVLTF	TGTGCCAGCAGTCTCCCCAGCTCTGGGGCCAACGTCCTGACTTTC
TRBV24-1	.	TRBJ2-1	.	CAPSPGEYNEQFF	TGTGCCCCCTCCCCTGGGGAGTACAATGAGCAGTTCTTC
TRBV6-1	many	TRBJ2-2	TRBD1	CASSNRGKDTGELFF	TGTGCCAGCAGTAACAGGGGGAAGGACACCGGGGAGCTGTTTTTT
TRBV29-1	few	TRBJ1-3	.	CSVEEGGFGNTIYF	TGCAGCGTTGAAGAGGGTGGGTTTGGAAACACCATATATTTT
TRBV12-3/TRBV12-4	once	TRBJ1-4	TRBD1	CASSFPPGGREKLFF	TGTGCCAGCAGTTTTCCCCCAGGGGGTCGTGAAAAACTGTTTTTT
TRBV7-9	.	TRBJ2-7	.	CASSLGYRSYEQYF	TGTGCCAGCAGCCTGGGGTACAGATCCTACGAGCAGTACTTC
TRBV7-3	.	TRBJ2-5	.	CASSLGSRSGQETQYF	TGTGCCAGCAGCTTAGGGTCTCGGAGCGGGCAAGAGACCCAGTACTTC
TRBV7-2	few	TRBJ2-5	TRBD2	CASSLVGLAGIETQYF	TGTGCCAGCAGCTTAGTGGGCCTAGCGGGGATTGAGACCCAGTACTTC
TRBV29-1	.	TRBJ2-7	.	CSGGTYEQYF	TGCAGCGGGGGTACCTACGAGCAGTACTTC
TRBV7-2	once	TRBJ2-7	.	CASSPLAPRVNYEQYF	TGTGCCAGCAGCCCCCTCGCGCCCAGAGTAAACTACGAGCAGTACTTC
TRBV5-6	.	TRBJ1-4	.	CASSLGQLDEKLFF	TGTGCCAGCAGCTTGGGGCAGCTAGATGAAAAACTGTTTTTT
TRBV6-5	.	TRBJ1-2	.	CASSKGVFYGYTF	TGTGCCAGCAGTAAAGGGGTCTTCTATGGCTACACCTTC
TRBV7-9	.	TRBJ2-1	.	CASSFTGSSDNEQFF	TGTGCCAGCAGCTTCACCGGGAGCAGCGACAATGAGCAGTTCTTC
TRBV9	.	TRBJ1-3	TRBD1	CASSSRDRAGNTIYF	TGTGCCAGCAGCTCTCGGGACAGGGCAGGAAACACCATATATTTT
TRBV5-1	.	TRBJ2-7	.	CASSLGPGPLEGYEQYF	TGCGCCAGCAGCTTGGGTCCGGGCCCACTGGAGGGTTACGAGCAGTACTTC
TRBV11-2	.	TRBJ2-5	.	CASSLGVGSLQETQYF	TGTGCCAGCAGCTTAGGGGTGGGCAGCCTCCAAGAGACCCAGTACTTC
TRBV28	.	TRBJ2-3	.	CASSLYSSTDTQYF	TGTGCCAGCAGTTTATACAGTAGCACAGATACGCAGTATTTT
TRBV30	few	TRBJ1-4	.	CAWSRNEKLFF	TGTGCCTGGAGTAGGAATGAAAAACTGTTTTTT
TRBV28	few	TRBJ2-1	TRBD2	CAGNSGGYNEQFF	TGTGCCGGCAACAGCGGGGGGTACAATGAGCAGTTCTTC
TRBV25-1	few	TRBJ1-1	.	CASSSRTPWGTEAFF	TGTGCCAGCAGTTCAAGGACTCCTTGGGGCACTGAAGCTTTCTTT
TRBV12-3/TRBV12-4	few	TRBJ2-5	.	CASSFGRWQETQYF	TGTGCCAGCAGTTTCGGACGCTGGCAAGAGACCCAGTACTTC
TRBV10-2	few	TRBJ2-5	.	CASSGGPRETQYF	TGCGCCAGCAGTGGCGGACCACGAGAGACCCAGTACTTC
TRBV12-3/TRBV12-4	few	TRBJ2-1	TRBD2	CASSFAGTILEQFF	TGTGCCAGCAGTTTTGCCGGGACTATTCTTGAGCAGTTCTTC
TRBV30	few	TRBJ1-2	TRBD1	CAIDRGYGYTF	TGTGCCATTGACAGGGGCTATGGCTACACCTTC
TRBV28	.	TRBJ1-1	TRBD1	CASSPLDRENTEAFF	TGTGCCAGCAGTCCCCTGGACAGGGAAAACACTGAAGCTTTCTTT
TRBV12-3/TRBV12-4	.	TRBJ2-7	.	CASSFTSEQYF	TGTGCCAGCAGTTTTACCAGCGAGCAGTACTTC
TRBV2	.	TRBJ2-4	.	CASRLQSIQDIQYF	TGTGCCAGCAGACTACAGTCGATCCAGGACATTCAGTACTTC
TRBV20-1	.	TRBJ2-1	TRBD1	CSASRQGSLVGEQFF	TGCAGTGCTAGCCGACAGGGCTCCCTTGTGGGAGAGCAGTTCTTC
TRBV12-3/TRBV12-4	few	TRBJ2-1	TRBD2	CASSPGGWAIEQFF	TGTGCCAGCAGTCCGGGAGGGTGGGCCATAGAGCAGTTCTTC
TRBV9	.	TRBJ1-2	TRBD1	CASSVGDLDRVYGYTF	TGTGCCAGCAGCGTAGGGGATCTGGACAGGGTCTATGGCTACACCTTC
TRBV11-2	.	TRBJ2-5	TRBD1	CASSLSPGTVEETQYF	TGTGCCAGCAGCTTATCCCCCGGGACAGTTGAAGAGACCCAGTACTTC
TRBV7-9	few	TRBJ2-7	TRBD2	CASSLAVASGSSYEQYF	TGTGCCAGCAGCTTAGCGGTGGCTAGCGGGAGCTCCTACGAGCAGTACTTC
TRBV12-3/TRBV12-4	.	TRBJ2-7	TRBD1	CASSSGTEMIYEQYF	TGTGCCAGCAGTTCCGGGACAGAGATGATCTACGAGCAGTACTTC
TRBV12-3/TRBV12-4	.	TRBJ1-1	.	CASRPRVETEAFF	TGTGCCAGCAGGCCCCGGGTCGAAACTGAAGCTTTCTTT